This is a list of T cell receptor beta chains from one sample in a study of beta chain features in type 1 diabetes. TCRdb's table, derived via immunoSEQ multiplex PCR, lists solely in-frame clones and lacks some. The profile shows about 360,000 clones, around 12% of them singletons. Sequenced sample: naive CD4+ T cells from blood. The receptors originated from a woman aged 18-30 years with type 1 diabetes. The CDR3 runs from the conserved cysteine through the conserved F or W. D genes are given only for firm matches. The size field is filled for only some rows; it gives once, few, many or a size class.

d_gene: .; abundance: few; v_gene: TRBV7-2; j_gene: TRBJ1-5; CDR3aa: CASSPREGGRPQHF; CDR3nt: TGTGCCAGCAGCCCCCGGGAAGGGGGTCGGCCCCAGCATTTT
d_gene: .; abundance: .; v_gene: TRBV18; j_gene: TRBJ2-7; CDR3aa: CASSTRDKGNEQYF; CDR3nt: TGTGCCAGCTCAACCAGGGACAAAGGCAACGAGCAGTACTTC
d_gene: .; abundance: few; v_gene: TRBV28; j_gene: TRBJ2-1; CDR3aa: CASSQNPGLPIPQFF; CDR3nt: TGTGCCAGCAGTCAGAATCCGGGACTCCCCATTCCGCAGTTCTTC
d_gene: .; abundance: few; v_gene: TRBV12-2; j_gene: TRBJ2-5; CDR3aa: CASRFCQETQYF; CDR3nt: TGTGCAAGTCGCTTCTGCCAAGAGACCCAGTACTTC
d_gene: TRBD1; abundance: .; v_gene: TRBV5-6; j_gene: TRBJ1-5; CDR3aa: CASSLLSGTGNQPQHF; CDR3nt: TGTGCCAGCAGCTTACTATCCGGGACAGGGAATCAGCCCCAGCATTTT
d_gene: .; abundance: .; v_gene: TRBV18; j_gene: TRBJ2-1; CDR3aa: CASSPLTGRDEQFF; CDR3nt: TGTGCCAGCTCACCACTAACAGGTAGAGATGAGCAGTTCTTC
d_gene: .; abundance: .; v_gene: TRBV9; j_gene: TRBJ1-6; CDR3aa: CASSVGAENSPLHF; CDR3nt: TGTGCCAGCAGCGTAGGGGCAGAAAATTCACCCCTCCACTTT
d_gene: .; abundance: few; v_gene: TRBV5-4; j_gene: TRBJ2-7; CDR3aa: CASSLDVTSSYEQYF; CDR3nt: TGTGCCAGCAGCCTGGATGTAACAAGCTCCTACGAGCAGTACTTC
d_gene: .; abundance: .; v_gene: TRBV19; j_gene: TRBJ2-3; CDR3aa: CASSIVLSTDTQYF; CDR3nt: TGTGCCAGTAGTATCGTTCTGAGCACAGATACGCAGTATTTT
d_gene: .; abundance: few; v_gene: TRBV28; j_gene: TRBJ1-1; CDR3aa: CASMKTVPNTEAFF; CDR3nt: TGTGCCAGCATGAAGACAGTACCAAACACTGAAGCTTTCTTT
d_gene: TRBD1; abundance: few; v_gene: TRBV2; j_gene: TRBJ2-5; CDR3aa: CASFRDRGQETQYF; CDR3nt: TGTGCCAGCTTTCGAGACAGGGGCCAAGAGACCCAGTACTTC
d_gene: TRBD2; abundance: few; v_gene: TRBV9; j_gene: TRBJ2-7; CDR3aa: CASSVGAGGSEQYF; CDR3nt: TGTGCCAGCAGCGTTGGAGCGGGAGGAAGCGAGCAGTACTTC
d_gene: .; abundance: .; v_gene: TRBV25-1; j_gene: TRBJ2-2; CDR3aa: CASSARDNTGELFF; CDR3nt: TGTGCCAGCAGTGCCCGGGACAATACCGGGGAGCTGTTTTTT
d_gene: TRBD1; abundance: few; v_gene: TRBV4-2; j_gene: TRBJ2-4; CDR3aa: CASSQADRDQNIQYF; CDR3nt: TGTGCCAGCAGCCAAGCGGACAGGGACCAAAACATTCAGTACTTC
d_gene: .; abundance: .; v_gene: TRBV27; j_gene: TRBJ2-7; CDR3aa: CASSLAVRNEQYF; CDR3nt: TGTGCCAGCAGTTTAGCTGTGAGGAACGAGCAGTACTTC
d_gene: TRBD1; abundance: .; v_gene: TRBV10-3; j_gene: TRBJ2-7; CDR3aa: CAIRVGGTGMHEQYF; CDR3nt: TGTGCCATCAGGGTTGGTGGGACAGGGATGCACGAGCAGTACTTC
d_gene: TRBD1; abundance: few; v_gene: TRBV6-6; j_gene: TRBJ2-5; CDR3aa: CASSGQGRTETQYF; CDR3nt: TGTGCCAGCAGCGGACAGGGTAGAACAGAGACCCAGTACTTC
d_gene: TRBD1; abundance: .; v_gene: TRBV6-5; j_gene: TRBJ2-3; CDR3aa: CAIGQGGDTQYF; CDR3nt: TGTGCCATCGGACAGGGGGGAGATACGCAGTATTTT
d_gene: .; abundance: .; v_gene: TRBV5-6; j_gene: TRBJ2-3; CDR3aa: CASSMRRVTDTQYF; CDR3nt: TGTGCCAGCAGCATGCGCAGGGTGACAGATACGCAGTATTTT
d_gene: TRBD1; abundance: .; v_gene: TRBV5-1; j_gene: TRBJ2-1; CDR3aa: CASGRQGIYNEQFF; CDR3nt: TGCGCCAGCGGCAGACAGGGGATCTACAATGAGCAGTTCTTC
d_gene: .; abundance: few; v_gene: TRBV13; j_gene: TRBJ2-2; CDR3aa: CASSLLATTGELFF; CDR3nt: TGTGCCAGCAGCTTACTAGCGACCACCGGGGAGCTGTTTTTT
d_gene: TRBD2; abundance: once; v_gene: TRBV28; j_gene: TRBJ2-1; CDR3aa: CATLPASGRDNEQFF; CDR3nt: TGTGCCACCCTCCCAGCTAGCGGGAGGGATAATGAGCAGTTCTTC
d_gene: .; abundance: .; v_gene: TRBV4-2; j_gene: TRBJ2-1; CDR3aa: CASSQDVADYNEQFF; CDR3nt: TGTGCCAGCAGCCAAGATGTAGCGGACTACAATGAGCAGTTCTTC
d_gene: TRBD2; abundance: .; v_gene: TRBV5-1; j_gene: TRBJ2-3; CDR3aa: CASRAGGPTDTQYF; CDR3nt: TGCGCCAGCAGGGCGGGAGGGCCTACAGATACGCAGTATTTT
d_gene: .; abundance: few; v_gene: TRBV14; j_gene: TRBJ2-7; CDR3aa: CASSQDFPGITYEQYF; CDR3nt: TGTGCCAGCAGCCAAGACTTCCCGGGGATCACCTACGAGCAGTACTTC
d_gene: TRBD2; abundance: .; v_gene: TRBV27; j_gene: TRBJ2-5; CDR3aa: CASKLGRGGTETQYF; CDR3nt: TGTGCCAGTAAGCTGGGGCGGGGGGGCACAGAGACCCAGTACTTC
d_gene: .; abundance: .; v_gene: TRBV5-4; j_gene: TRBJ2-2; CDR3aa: CASSLMSGLAATGELFF; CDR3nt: TGTGCCAGCAGCTTAATGTCGGGGTTAGCCGCCACCGGGGAGCTGTTTTTT
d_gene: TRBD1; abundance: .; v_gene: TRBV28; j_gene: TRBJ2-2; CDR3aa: CATRDRGLTGELFF; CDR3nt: TGTGCCACCCGGGACAGGGGTCTGACCGGGGAGCTGTTTTTT
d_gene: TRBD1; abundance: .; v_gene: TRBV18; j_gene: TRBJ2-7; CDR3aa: CASSLDRGLLVSYEQYF; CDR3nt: TGTGCCAGCTCGCTCGACAGGGGATTGTTGGTATCCTACGAGCAGTACTTC
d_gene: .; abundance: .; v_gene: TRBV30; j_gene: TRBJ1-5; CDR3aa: CAWSVGGVRGNQPQHF; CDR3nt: TGTGCCTGGAGTGTAGGGGGGGTGCGGGGCAATCAGCCCCAGCATTTT
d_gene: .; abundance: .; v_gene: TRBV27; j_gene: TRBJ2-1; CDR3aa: CASSLGASSYNEQFF; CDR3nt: TGTGCCAGCAGTTTGGGGGCTAGCTCCTACAATGAGCAGTTCTTC
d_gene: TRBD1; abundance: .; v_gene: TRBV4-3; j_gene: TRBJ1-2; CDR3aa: CASSQDRDSFYGYTF; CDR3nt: TGCGCCAGCAGCCAAGATCGGGACAGCTTCTATGGCTACACCTTC
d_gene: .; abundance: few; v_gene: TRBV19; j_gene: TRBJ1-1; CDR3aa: CASSQRGDTEAFF; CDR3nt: TGTGCCAGTAGTCAACGAGGAGACACTGAAGCTTTCTTT
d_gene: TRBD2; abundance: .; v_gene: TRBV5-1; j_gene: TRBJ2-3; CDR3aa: CASSLPLAGGRTDTQYF; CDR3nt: TGCGCCAGCAGCTTGCCTCTAGCGGGGGGGCGGACAGATACGCAGTATTTT
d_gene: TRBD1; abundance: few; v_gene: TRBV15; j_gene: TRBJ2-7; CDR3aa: CATSRDPGQAYEQYF; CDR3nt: TGTGCCACCAGCAGAGATCCCGGACAGGCCTACGAGCAGTACTTC
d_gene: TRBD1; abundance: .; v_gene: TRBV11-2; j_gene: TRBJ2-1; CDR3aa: CASSPRDSSSYNEQFF; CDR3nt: TGTGCCAGCAGCCCAAGGGACAGCAGCTCCTACAATGAGCAGTTCTTC
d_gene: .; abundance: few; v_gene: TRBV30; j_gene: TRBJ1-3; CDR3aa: CAWRPGSGNTIYF; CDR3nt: TGTGCCTGGAGGCCAGGCTCTGGAAACACCATATATTTT
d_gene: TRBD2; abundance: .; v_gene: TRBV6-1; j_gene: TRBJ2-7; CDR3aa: CASSETREGEQYF; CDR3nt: TGTGCCAGCAGCGAAACCAGGGAGGGCGAGCAGTACTTC
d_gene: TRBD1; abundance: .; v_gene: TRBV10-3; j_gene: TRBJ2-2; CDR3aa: CATLGTDTGELFF; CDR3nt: TGTGCCACCCTCGGGACAGACACCGGGGAGCTGTTTTTT
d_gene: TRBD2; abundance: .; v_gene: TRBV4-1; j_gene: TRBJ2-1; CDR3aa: CASSQNSGGPTQGEFF; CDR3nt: TGCGCCAGCAGCCAGAATAGCGGGGGCCCCACCCAAGGAGAGTTCTTC
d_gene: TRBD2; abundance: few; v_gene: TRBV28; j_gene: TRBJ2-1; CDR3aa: CASRDGRAWDEQFF; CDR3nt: TGTGCCAGCAGAGACGGGAGGGCCTGGGATGAGCAGTTCTTC
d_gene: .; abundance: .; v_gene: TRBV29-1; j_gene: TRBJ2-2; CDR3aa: CSVEVTRGAGELFF; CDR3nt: TGCAGCGTTGAAGTCACCAGGGGGGCCGGGGAGCTGTTTTTT
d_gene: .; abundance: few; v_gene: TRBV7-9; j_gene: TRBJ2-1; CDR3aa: CASRGSEVNEQFF; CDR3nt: TGTGCCAGCAGAGGGTCGGAGGTGAATGAGCAGTTCTTC
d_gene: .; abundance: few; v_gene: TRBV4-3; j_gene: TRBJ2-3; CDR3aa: CASSQDWQPGGEDTQYF; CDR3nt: TGCGCCAGCAGCCAAGATTGGCAGCCAGGCGGGGAAGATACGCAGTATTTT
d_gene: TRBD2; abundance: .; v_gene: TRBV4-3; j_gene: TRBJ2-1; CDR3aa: CASSPYLGGAYNEQFF; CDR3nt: TGCGCCAGCAGCCCTTACCTCGGGGGGGCCTACAATGAGCAGTTCTTC
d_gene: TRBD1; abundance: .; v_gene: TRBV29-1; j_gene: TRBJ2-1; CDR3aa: CSVYGQGRDEQFF; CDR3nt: TGCAGCGTCTATGGACAGGGCCGGGATGAGCAGTTCTTC
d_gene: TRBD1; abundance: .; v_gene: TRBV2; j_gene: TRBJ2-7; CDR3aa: CASSVALDRSYEQYF; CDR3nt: TGTGCCAGCAGTGTTGCCCTGGACAGGTCCTACGAGCAGTACTTC
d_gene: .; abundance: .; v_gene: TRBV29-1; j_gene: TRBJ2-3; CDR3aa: CSVGQGGSDTQYF; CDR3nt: TGCAGCGTCGGACAGGGAGGGTCGGATACGCAGTATTTT
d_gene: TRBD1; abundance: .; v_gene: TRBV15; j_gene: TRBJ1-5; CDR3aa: CATSRVAGGGQPQHF; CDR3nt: TGTGCCACCAGCAGAGTAGCAGGGGGCGGTCAGCCCCAGCATTTT
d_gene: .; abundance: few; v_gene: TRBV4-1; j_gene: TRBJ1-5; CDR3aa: CASSHPGRPGSQGGQPQHF; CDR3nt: TGCGCCAGCAGCCATCCCGGGAGACCGGGGTCCCAAGGAGGTCAGCCCCAGCATTTT